Below, 18 T cell receptor beta chains from the same sample are listed, as sequenced in a study of STAT5B mutations in CD4+ large granular lymphocyte leukemia. Method: immunoSEQ multiplex PCR; TCRdb's copy keeps in-frame clones and lacks some. This sample has about 30,000 clones; approximately 80% occur once, and the top ten carry about 2.7%. Material: CD4+ T cells from blood buffy coats. Source of these receptors: a human donor in good health.

The CDR3, as DNA: TGTGCCAGCAGCCCCCATAGGGCCAGCAATCAGCCCCAGCATTTT. This sequence encodes CASSPHRASNQPQHF. The chain uses TRBV7-2 and TRBJ1-5; D is uncertain. V gave up 5 bases and J gave up 1 base, with 12 bases separating them. Germline CDR1 SGHTA, CDR2 FQGNSA. CDR3 length: 15 amino acids. The variable domain in full, completed from reference TRBV7-2 and TRBJ1-5, reads GAGVSQSPSNKVTEKGKDVELRCDPISGHTALYWYRQSLGQGLEFLIYFQGNSAPDKSGLPSDRFSAERTGGSVSTLTIQRTQQEDSAVYLCASSPHRASNQPQHFGDGTRLSIL.

This clone has just a few counts. The chain uses TRBV4-2 and TRBJ2-7; D could derive from TRBD1 or TRBD2 (5 bases each). The ends were cut back, 4 bases at V and 2 bases at J, with 12 bases in the middle. Germline V gives CDR1 LGHNA, CDR2 YNFKEQ. This CDR3 has 14 amino acids. This CDR3 reads CASSPGTDPYEQYF. The DNA of the CDR3 is TGTGCCAGCAGCCCCGGGACCGACCCCTACGAGCAGTACTTC.

The chain joins TRBV5-8 to TRBJ2-2; the D gene is possibly TRBD1 (5 bases). Trimming removed 4 bases from V and 4 bases from J, with 11 bases in between. The germline CDR1 and CDR2 sequences are SGHTS and YDEGEE. This CDR3 has 14 residues. The CDR3 is CASSLRGGTGELFF. The CDR3 DNA reads as TGTGCCAGCAGCCTTAGGGGTGGCACCGGGGAGCTGTTTTTT.

This chain connects TRBV6-1 to TRBJ1-2, with no clear D. Germline V CDR1 and CDR2: MNHNS, SASEGT. V lost 0 bases and J lost 8, with 13 bases in between. The CDR3 consists of 14 residues. CDR3: CASSEAPYLRGYTF. DNA for the CDR3: TGTGCCAGCAGTGAAGCACCATACCTCAGAGGCTACACCTTC.

This sequence joins TRBV9 and TRBJ2-7, with 14 bases that match TRBD2. The ends lost 4 bases at V and 6 bases at J; junction bases unmatched: 6. The CDR3 is 15 residues long. Looked up from germline, CDR1 is SGDLS and CDR2 is YYNGEE. The CDR3 DNA follows: TGTGCCAGCAGCCCCCGACTAGCGGGAGGGAGCGAGCAGTACTTC. Protein: CASSPRLAGGSEQYF.

The chain is built from TRBV19 and TRBJ1-4, with D perhaps matching TRBD1 (6 bases). The CDR3 length is 14 residues. Germline V gives CDR1 LNHDA, CDR2 SQIVND (reference sequence). Trimming shortened V by 9 bases and J by 5 bases, and 16 bases separated the two germline ends. Here the CDR3 DNA reads TGTGCCAGCACCCCCCGCCAGGGGAATGAAAAACTGTTTTTT. It encodes CASTPRQGNEKLFF.

In this sample, this clone turned up a few times. V is TRBV7-9 and J is TRBJ1-1, with D possibly matching TRBD1 (5 bases). The V and J ends lost 2 bases and 3 bases respectively, with 7 bases between them. Germline V gene lookup returns CDR1 SEHNR and CDR2 FQNEAQ (reference sequence). CDR3 length equals 13 residues. CDR3 amino acids: CASSLTGDTEAFF. The CDR3 DNA sequence: TGTGCCAGCAGCTTAACGGGGGACACTGAAGCTTTCTTT.

V is TRBV28 and J is TRBJ2-1; TRBD2 agrees at 13 bases. Germline-derived CDR1 and CDR2 are MDHEN and SYDVKM. V shed 2 bases, J shed 0 bases, and the junction held 1 base outside the gene matches. The CDR3 is 17 amino acids. The CDR3 loop is CASSLGLAGVSYNEQFF. The CDR3 DNA reads as TGTGCCAGCAGTTTAGGACTAGCGGGAGTCTCCTACAATGAGCAGTTCTTC.

V and J are TRBV25-1 and TRBJ2-7, with 11 bases matching TRBD1. The CDR3 covers 15 residues. With 8 bases clipped from V and 3 bases from J, the junction kept 9 bases outside the gene matches. Looked up from germline, CDR1 is MGHDK and CDR2 is SYGVNS. CDR3 protein: CASGRSGTGGYEQYF. The CDR3 coding sequence is TGTGCCAGCGGGAGATCCGGGACAGGGGGCTACGAGCAGTACTTC.

The sample holds one count of this clone. The genes are TRBV30 and TRBJ2-5; possibly TRBD2 for D (7 bases). Germline V gene sequence: CDR1 GTSNPN, CDR2 SVGIG (reference sequence). The CDR3 is 13 amino acids. Trimming took off 8 bases at V and 5 bases at J, with 18 bases between the two ends. The CDR3 DNA reads TGTGCCGGGACCTGGGGGGGCGCGGAGACCCAGTACTTC. Its translation: CAGTWGGAETQYF.

V gene TRBV4-1 combines with J gene TRBJ2-3, with 10 bases matching TRBD2. This CDR3 region has 16 residues. The J segment lost 0 bases and the V segment lost 4 bases, leaving 4 bases of the junction unmatched. The germline gives CDR1 MGHRA, CDR2 YSYEKL. The CDR3 reads CASSPLAGSSTDTQYF. CDR3 bases: TGCGCCAGCAGCCCACTAGCGGGGTCGAGCACAGATACGCAGTATTTT.

This chain uses TRBV6-4 with TRBJ2-1, with TRBD1 matching over 9 bases. This CDR3 has 16 amino acids. V lost 6 bases, J lost 2 bases, and 8 bases stayed unmatched. The germline CDR1 and CDR2 sequences are MRHNA and SNTAGT. The CDR3 is CASRASTGGPYNEQFF. The CDR3 coding sequence is TGTGCCAGCAGGGCCTCTACAGGGGGCCCCTACAATGAGCAGTTCTTC.

This clone was counted between two and nine times. This chain uses TRBV4-3 with TRBJ1-6; D gene ambiguous. Germline V gene sequence: CDR1 LGHNA, CDR2 YSLEER. Trimming removed 2 bases at V and 8 bases at J, with 10 bases between. The CDR3 is 14 amino acids. The CDR3, as DNA: TGCGCCAGCAGCCAATTAACGAGGGATTCACCCCTCCACTTT. Translating gives CASSQLTRDSPLHF.

The chain employs TRBV7-2 and TRBJ1-3; D perhaps matches TRBD1 (5 bases). CDR3 size: 15 residues. Deletions cut 3 bases from V and 3 bases from J, with 12 bases between. Germline loops: CDR1 SGHTA, CDR2 FQGNSA. The CDR3 coding sequence is TGTGCCAGCAGCTTGGCTGGGGGAGGTGGAAACACCATATATTTT. Translating it yields CASSLAGGGGNTIYF.

This clone was recorded a few times. V gene TRBV19 combines with J gene TRBJ2-2; TRBD2 agrees at 9 bases. Trimming removed 3 bases from V and 4 bases from J; junction bases left unmatched: 12. In germline, CDR1 is LNHDA, CDR2 SQIVND (reference sequence). CDR3 size: 18 residues. CDR3 amino acids: CASSISLVSGSFTGELFF. The CDR3 DNA sequence: TGTGCCAGTAGTATTAGTCTGGTTAGCGGGAGTTTCACCGGGGAGCTGTTTTTT.

The sample holds one count of this clone. V usage is TRBV9 and J usage is TRBJ1-4; 9 bases are a match to TRBD1. V shed 3 bases and J 8 bases; nucleotides not matched to a gene: 20. There are 19 residues in the CDR3. Germline loops: CDR1 SGDLS, CDR2 YYNGEE. CDR3 loop: CASSAGTGTSLGTGEKLFF. In DNA, the CDR3 is TGTGCCAGCAGCGCAGGGACAGGGACCTCTTTGGGTACTGGGGAAAAACTGTTTTTT.

This clone was detected a few times. The rearrangement joins TRBV6-1 to TRBJ2-7; D unclear. Germline CDR1 MNHNS, CDR2 SASEGT. Trimming took off 5 bases at V and 2 bases at J, with 16 bases between the two ends. CDR3 length: 15 amino acids. This CDR3 reads CASSFADEPTYEQYF. DNA for the CDR3: TGTGCCAGCAGTTTCGCTGATGAACCAACCTACGAGCAGTACTTC.

The chain joins TRBV30 to TRBJ1-2; 8 nucleotides line up with TRBD1. CDR1 and CDR2 (germline): GTSNPN, SVGIG (reference sequence). The CDR3 contains 13 residues. V shed 3 bases and J 5 bases; nucleotides not matched to a gene: 5. The CDR3 loop reads CAWSPRQGYGYTF. CDR3 sequence (DNA): TGTGCCTGGAGCCCCAGACAGGGGTATGGCTACACCTTC.